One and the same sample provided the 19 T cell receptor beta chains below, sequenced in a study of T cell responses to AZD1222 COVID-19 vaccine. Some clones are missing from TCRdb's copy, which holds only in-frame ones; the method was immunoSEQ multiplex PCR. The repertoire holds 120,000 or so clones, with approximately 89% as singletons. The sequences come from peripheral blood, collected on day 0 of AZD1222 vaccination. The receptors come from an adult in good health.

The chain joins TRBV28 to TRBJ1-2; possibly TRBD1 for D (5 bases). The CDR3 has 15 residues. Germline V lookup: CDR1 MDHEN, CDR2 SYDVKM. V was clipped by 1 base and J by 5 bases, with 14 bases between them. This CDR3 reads CASSLLGREGYGYTF. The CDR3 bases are TGTGCCAGCAGTTTATTGGGCAGGGAGGGTTATGGCTACACCTTC.

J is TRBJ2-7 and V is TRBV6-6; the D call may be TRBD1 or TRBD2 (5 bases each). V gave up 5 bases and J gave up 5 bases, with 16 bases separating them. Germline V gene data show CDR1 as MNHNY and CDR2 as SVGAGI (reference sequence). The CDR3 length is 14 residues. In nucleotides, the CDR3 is TGTGCCAGCAGTGATGGTCAGGGAGTGGACGAGCAGTACTTC. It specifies CASSDGQGVDEQYF.

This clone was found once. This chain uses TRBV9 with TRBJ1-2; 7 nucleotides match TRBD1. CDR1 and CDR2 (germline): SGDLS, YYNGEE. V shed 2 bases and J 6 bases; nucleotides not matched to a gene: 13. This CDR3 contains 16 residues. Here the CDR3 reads CASSVMQTGIIDGYTF. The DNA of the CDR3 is TGTGCCAGCAGCGTCATGCAGACAGGGATTATCGATGGCTACACCTTC.

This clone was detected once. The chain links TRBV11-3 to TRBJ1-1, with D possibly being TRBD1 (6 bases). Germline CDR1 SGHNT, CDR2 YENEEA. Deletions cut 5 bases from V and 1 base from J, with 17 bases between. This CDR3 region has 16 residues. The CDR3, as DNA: TGTGCCAGCAGCGCCGGGGGTACAGGGAGGAACACTGAAGCTTTCTTT. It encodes CASSAGGTGRNTEAFF.

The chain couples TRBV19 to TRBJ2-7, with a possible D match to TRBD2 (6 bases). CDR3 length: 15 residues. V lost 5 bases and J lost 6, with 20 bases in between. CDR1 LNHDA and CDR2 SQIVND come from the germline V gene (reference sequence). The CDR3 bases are TGTGCCAGTAGTTCATTCACGGGAGACCGACGCGAGCAGTACTTC. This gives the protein CASSSFTGDRREQYF.

Here the CDR3 DNA reads TGTGCCAGCAGCTCGGGTGGGGCAGGGGGCTACGAGCAGTACTTC. Amino acids: CASSSGGAGGYEQYF. The V call is TRBV7-8, the J call TRBJ2-7; TRBD1 matches at 7 bases. The CDR3 consists of 15 residues. Germline V CDR1 and CDR2: SGHVS, FQNEAQ. V lost 4 bases and J lost 3; bases outside the gene matches: 9.

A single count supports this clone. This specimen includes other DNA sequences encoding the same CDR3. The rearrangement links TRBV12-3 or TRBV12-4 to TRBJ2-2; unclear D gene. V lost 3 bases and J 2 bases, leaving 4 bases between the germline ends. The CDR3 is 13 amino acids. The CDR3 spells CASSLTNTGELFF. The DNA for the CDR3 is TGTGCCAGCAGTTTGACCAACACCGGGGAGCTGTTTTTT.

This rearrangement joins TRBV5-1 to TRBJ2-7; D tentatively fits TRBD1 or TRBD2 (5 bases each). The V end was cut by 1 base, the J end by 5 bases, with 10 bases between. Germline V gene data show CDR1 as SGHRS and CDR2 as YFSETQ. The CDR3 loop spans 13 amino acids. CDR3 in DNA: TGCGCCAGCAGCTTGTCGTGGGGGAACGAGCAGTACTTC. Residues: CASSLSWGNEQYF.

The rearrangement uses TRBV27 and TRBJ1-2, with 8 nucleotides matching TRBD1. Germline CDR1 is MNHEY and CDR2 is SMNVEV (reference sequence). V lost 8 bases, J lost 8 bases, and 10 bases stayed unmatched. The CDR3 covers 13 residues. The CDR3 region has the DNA TGTGCCAGCGCACCAAACAGGGGGGGAGGCTACACCTTC. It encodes CASAPNRGGGYTF.

In DNA form, the CDR3 reads TGCAGTGCTAGTCCGGGACAGGGGGGAGAGGGAAACACCATATATTTT. Its translation is CSASPGQGGEGNTIYF. The J gene is TRBJ1-3, the V gene TRBV20-1; 11 bases are a match to TRBD1. V lost 3 bases and J lost 4; bases outside the gene matches: 8. CDR3 length equals 16 residues. In germline, CDR1 is DFQATT, CDR2 SNEGSKA (reference sequence).

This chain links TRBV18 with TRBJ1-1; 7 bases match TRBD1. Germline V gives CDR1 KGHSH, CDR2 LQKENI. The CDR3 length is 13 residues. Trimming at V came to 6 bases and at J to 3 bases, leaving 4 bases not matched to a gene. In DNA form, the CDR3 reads TGTGCCAGCTCGACAGGGTACGACACTGAAGCTTTCTTT. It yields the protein CASSTGYDTEAFF.

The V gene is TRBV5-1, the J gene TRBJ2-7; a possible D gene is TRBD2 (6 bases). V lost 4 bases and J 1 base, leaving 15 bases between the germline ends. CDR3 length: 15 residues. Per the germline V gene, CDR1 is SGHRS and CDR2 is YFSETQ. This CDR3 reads CASSLSSGVSYEQYF. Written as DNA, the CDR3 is TGCGCCAGCAGCCTTTCCTCGGGAGTGTCCTACGAGCAGTACTTC. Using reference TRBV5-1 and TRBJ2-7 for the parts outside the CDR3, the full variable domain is KAGVTQTPRYLIKTRGQQVTLSCSPISGHRSVSWYQQTPGQGLQFLFEYFSETQRNKGNFPGRFSGRQFSNSRSEMNVSTLELGDSALYLCASSLSSGVSYEQYFGPGTRLTVT.

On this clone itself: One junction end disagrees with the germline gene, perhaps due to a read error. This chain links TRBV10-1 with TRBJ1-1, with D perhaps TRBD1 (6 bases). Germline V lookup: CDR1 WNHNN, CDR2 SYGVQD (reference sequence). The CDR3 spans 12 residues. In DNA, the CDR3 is TGCGCCAGCAGTGAGTCGGGACACGAGAGCCAATTT. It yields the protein CASSESGHESQF.

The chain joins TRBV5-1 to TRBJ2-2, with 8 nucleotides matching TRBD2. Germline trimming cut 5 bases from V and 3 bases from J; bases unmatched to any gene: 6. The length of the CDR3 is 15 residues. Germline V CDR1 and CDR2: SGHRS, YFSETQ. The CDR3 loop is CASSLGLADTGELFF. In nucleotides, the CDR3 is TGCGCCAGCAGTCTAGGACTAGCTGACACCGGGGAGCTGTTTTTT.

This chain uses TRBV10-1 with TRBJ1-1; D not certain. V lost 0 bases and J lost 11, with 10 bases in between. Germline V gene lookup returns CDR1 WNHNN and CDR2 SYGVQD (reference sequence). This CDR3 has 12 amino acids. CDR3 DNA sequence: TGCGCCAGCAGTGAGTCGGGTCGGGTTGCTTTCTTT. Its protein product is CASSESGRVAFF.

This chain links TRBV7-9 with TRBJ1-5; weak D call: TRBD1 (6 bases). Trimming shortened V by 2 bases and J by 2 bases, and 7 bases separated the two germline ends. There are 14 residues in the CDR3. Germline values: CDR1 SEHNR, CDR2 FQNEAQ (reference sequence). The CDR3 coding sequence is TGTGCCAGCAGCTTACCAGGGGGCAATCAGCCCCAGCATTTT. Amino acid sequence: CASSLPGGNQPQHF.

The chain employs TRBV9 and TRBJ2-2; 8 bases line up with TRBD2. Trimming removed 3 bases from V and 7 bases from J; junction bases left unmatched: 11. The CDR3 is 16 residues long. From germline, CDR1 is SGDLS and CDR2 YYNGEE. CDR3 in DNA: TGTGCCAGCAGCGGCCGCGGGGGGCGCTTATACGGGGAGCTGTTTTTT. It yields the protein CASSGRGGRLYGELFF.

The CDR3 protein is CASSPSGANYGYTF. CDR3 coding DNA: TGTGCCAGCAGCCCATCCGGGGCGAACTATGGCTACACCTTC. This chain links TRBV13 with TRBJ1-2; tentative D call: TRBD1 (5 bases). The CDR3 is made up of 14 amino acids. Germline V lookup: CDR1 PRHDT, CDR2 FYEKMQ (reference sequence). The germline V and J ends were trimmed by 5 bases and 2 bases, with 12 bases remaining between them.

CDR3 protein: CASSLIGQGENTIYF. The CDR3 DNA follows: TGCGCCAGCAGCCTGATTGGACAGGGTGAAAACACCATATATTTT. V and J are TRBV5-1 and TRBJ1-3; 8 bases match TRBD1. The CDR3 has 15 amino acids. Germline V CDR1 and CDR2: SGHRS, YFSETQ. The ends lost 4 bases at V and 6 bases at J; junction bases unmatched: 9.